Sequencing of this T cell receptor beta chain was carried out in a study of blood T cell repertoires in COVID-19. Study-level background: The United States, Italy and Spain supplied acute and convalescent COVID-19 samples. The analysed material was cDNA or gDNA that came from T cells, B-cell-depleted T cells, or PBMCs.

The CDR3 is 14 residues long. With 1 base clipped from V and 8 bases from J, the junction kept 5 bases outside the gene matches. The V gene's germline CDR1 is SGHDT and CDR2 YYEEEE. This study enrolled people aged 18 to 89 from around 25 US geographic areas. The data were produced by immunoSEQ multiplex PCR, yet TCRdb's version contains in-frame clones alone and is incomplete. Of 200,000 to 250,000 clones detected, 84% appear once; the ten largest clones hold approximately 6.6%. The clonotype comes from a middle-aged woman who had recovered from COVID-19. The V and J genes are TRBV5-6 and TRBJ2-1; 8 nucleotides line up with TRBD1. Sequenced sample: PBMCs or T cells enriched from blood (not recorded which). Here the CDR3 reads CASSLIDRGDEQFF. In DNA, the CDR3 is TGTGCCAGCAGCTTGATCGACAGGGGTGATGAGCAGTTCTTC.